Sequencing of this T cell receptor beta chain was carried out in a study of T cells in tumors after PD-1 blockade. This clone has just one count. Some clones are missing from TCRdb's copy, which holds only in-frame ones; the method was immunoSEQ multiplex PCR. The sample records about 47,000 clones, just under 80% being singletons. The V gene's germline CDR1 is SGHDT and CDR2 YYEEEE. The CDR3 has 15 amino acids. V lost 4 bases and J lost 2, with 12 bases in between. V is TRBV5-6 and J is TRBJ1-4; D gene uncertain. The receptor comes from a human donor with basal cell carcinoma. This specimen was PBMCs, taken before anti-PD-1 treatment. The CDR3 reads CASSLLTETNEKLFF. The CDR3 nucleotides read TGTGCCAGCAGCCTCCTGACCGAGACTAATGAAAAACTGTTTTTT.